The subject of this entry is one TCR beta chain. Its cognate antigen is unknown. The sample belongs to a study of T cell clonotyping in hematopoietic cell transplantation. Across the whole study: Cytoreduction preceded collection of pretransplant recipient samples.

Clones were sequenced by immunoSEQ multiplex PCR, and TCRdb holds only the in-frame ones, with some missing. The table has approximately 20,000 clones, around 86% seen once. Specified time point: recipient sample about 28 days before transplant, after cytoreduction. V was shortened by 0 bases and J by 5 bases, with 23 bases between the two germline ends. This CDR3 is 18 amino acids long. Germline CDR1 reads SGHRS; CDR2 reads YFSETQ. Study-wide results and limits: At the given depth, recipient repertoires were over 97% de novo clonotypes. Pathologically expanded recipient clonotypes increased progressively from day 30 to day 180 as diversity fell.

J is TRBJ1-2 and V is TRBV5-1, with a weak D call TRBD1 (6 bases). This clonotype was obtained from a man over 45 with acute myeloid leukemia. Some clones in this sample may be carry-over from other donors' samples. The sample here was peripheral blood mononuclear cells, taken before stem cell transplant. The CDR3 nucleotides are TGCGCCAGCAGCTTGGCCCTGGGGAGTCGACAGGAAACTTATGGCTACACCTTC. Protein product: CASSLALGSRQETYGYTF.